Sequencing of this T cell receptor beta chain was carried out in a study of blood T cell repertoires in COVID-19 (TCRdb year 2020). Turning to the overall study: Recovered participants in ImmuneRACE Cohort 3 were defined by two consecutive negative NP/OP PCR tests, clearance by a healthcare professional, or resolution of symptoms. Samples from collaborators originated in the United States, Italy and Spain and spanned both the acute and convalescent phases of COVID-19. The prospective study material was composed of cDNA or gDNA derived from T cells, B-cell-depleted T cells, or PBMCs. The dataset comprised deeply sampled blood TCRbeta repertoires from subjects exposed to, actively infected with, or recovered from COVID-19. The repertoires were made available in a free public database intended to serve as a resource for research on the immune response to SARS-CoV-2. The samples were drawn from the first 160 participants of the ongoing ImmuneRACE study and from 1,254 subjects provided by 6 global collaborators. The sample metadata nearly always contained a de-identified subject ID, COVID-19 status, age in years and sex. Where available, HLA class I and class II types were taken from metadata supplied by the sample provider and were not determined by assay-based typing.

Participants in the prospective study were enrolled through a virtual design, were aged roughly 18 to 90 years, and lived in about 25 United States geographic areas. To assign participants to cohorts, the prospective study relied on clinical history that participants themselves reported in a screening survey and a study questionnaire. In the prospective study, mobile phlebotomists collected whole blood, serum and a nasopharyngeal or oropharyngeal swab from each participant. Participants in the prospective study had the option to provide additional blood draws and questionnaires over a roughly 2-month period. Prospective study blood samples were shipped either frozen or at room temperature before DNA extraction. This clone was counted a single time. Which antigen it targets is not known. There are no base qualities to consult, and no much larger clone falls within one base. Study-wide findings and limitations: Clinical and demographic metadata were provided uncurated, with the amount varying by source and participant.

TCRbeta CDR3 regions were amplified from genomic DNA using the immunoSEQ Assay, a bias-controlled multiplex PCR. The study's own analysis went as follows. The number of nucleated cells in each sample was estimated by amplification of reference gene primers within the assay. Sequence reads were collapsed and filtered to measure the absolute abundance of every unique TCRbeta CDR3 rearrangement. For each sample, productive Simpson clonality was calculated as the square root of Simpson's diversity index over productive rearrangements. TCRdb holds this immuneACCESS table with in-frame rearrangements only. Some clones are missing; in checked studies, unresolved V genes explain under half, and the rest has no known cause. The DNA gave D and trimming, while V, J and clone size come from that table. In all, the sample holds approximately 250,000 clones, and 88% of those were seen once. Jointly, the top ten make up around 2% of the sample.

According to the germline V gene, CDR1 reads SNHLY and CDR2 reads FYNNEI. V loses 6 bases of germline sequence and J loses 5 bases, and the interval between the two ends is 16 bases. Including the terminal cysteine and phenylalanine, the CDR3 comprises 14 residues. Kept here is only the CDR3 DNA, which spans 42 bases and is read in frame from base 1. The TCR was taken from a woman in her fifties or sixties in a cohort exposed to, infected with or recovered from COVID-19 (not recorded which). The rearranged chain carries TRBV2 and TRBJ2-5; TRBD1 could be the D gene, as 5 bases match. The source material was PBMCs or T cells enriched from blood (not recorded which). For the CDR3, the sequence is CASRRQTQKETQYF. The nucleotide sequence reads as follows: TGTGCCAGCAGGAGACAGACCCAAAAGGAGACCCAGTACTTC.